This T cell receptor beta chain was obtained from a study of neurological immune-mediated disorders. The V gene lost 0 bases and the J gene lost 8 bases, with 11 bases spanning the gap. CDR1 is DFQATT and CDR2 is SNEGSKA in the germline V gene (reference sequence). The CDR3 runs 13 residues. Each CDR3 protein is one row after TCRdb ran MiXCR on the 5' RACE reads. The sample shows about 62,000 distinct CDR3 sequences, 3.7% of them seen only once. Many counts were recorded for this clonotype. The antigen remains unidentified. The study, taken as a whole, reports: Among 34 multiple sclerosis patients, 18 had repertoires that phylogenetic grouping placed in one related-CDR3 cluster, a possible signature.

Sequenced input: PBMCs. This clonotype was obtained from a woman in her forties or fifties with multiple sclerosis. This chain links TRBV20-1 with TRBJ2-1, with D possibly matching TRBD2 (5 bases). DNA of the CDR3: TGCAGTGCTAGAGATCCGGGGAAAGATGAGCAGTTCTTC. It specifies CSARDPGKDEQFF.